One sample yielded the 26 T cell receptor beta chains listed below, sequenced in a study of regulatory T cells in long-lasting Graves disease. TCR beta libraries were built with iRepertoire HTBI primers and Arm-PCR of CDR3 regions. TCRdb re-derived calls from the multiplex PCR reads in MiXCR, one entry per CDR3 protein. The sample records approximately 470,000 distinct CDR3 sequences, about a fifth being singletons. Time point denoted: persistent/refractory GD, antithyroid drugs over 5 years with positive TRAb. PBMC RNA was the source of the TCR library. This material consisted of peripheral blood mononuclear cells (PBMCs), taken when the disease was refractory, from a patient treated with antithyroid drugs. Every receptor here comes from a female donor with Graves disease.

This clonotype was seen many times. Here the CDR3 reads CATSRDLGGEQYF. The CDR3 nucleotides are TGTGCCACCAGCAGAGATCTGGGCGGCGAGCAGTACTTC. This chain uses TRBV15 with TRBJ2-7, with unresolved D. The CDR3 is 13 amino acids. From germline, CDR1 is LNHNV and CDR2 YYDKDF (reference sequence). The V end was cut by 0 bases, the J end by 6 bases, with 9 bases between.

The chain links TRBV6-2 or TRBV6-3 to TRBJ1-5; 9 bases fit TRBD1. Germline V gene sequence: CDR1 MNHEY, CDR2 SVGEGT. CDR3 length equals 20 residues. Unmatched junction bases numbered 18, after V lost 0 bases and J lost 6 bases. CDR3 bases: TGTGCCAGCAGTTACTCGATTGGAGTGGCAGGGACAGGGCGGGCTCAGCCCCAGCATTTT. Protein: CASSYSIGVAGTGRAQPQHF.

This clonotype was seen at least ten times. The rearrangement joins TRBV6-1 to TRBJ2-7; 8 bases map to TRBD2. The CDR3 spans 16 residues. CDR1 is MNHNS and CDR2 is SASEGT in the germline V gene. After removal of 5 bases from V and 0 bases from J, the junction contained 9 bases not matched to a gene. As DNA, the CDR3 is TGTGCCAGCAGTCCAACTAGCGGACTAAGCTCCTACGAGCAGTACTTC. Translation gives CASSPTSGLSSYEQYF.

CDR3 DNA sequence: TGTGCCAGCACCTACGGACGGCACACTGAAGCTTTCTTT. Encoded protein: CASTYGRHTEAFF. V and J are TRBV9 and TRBJ1-1; no clear D gene. Trimming pared 6 bases from V and 3 bases from J, leaving 12 bases between. CDR3 size: 13 residues. Germline CDR1 and CDR2: SGDLS and YYNGEE.

This clonotype has a handful of counts. V usage is TRBV20-1 and J usage is TRBJ2-7; 7 nucleotides agree with TRBD2. There are 13 residues in the CDR3. Looked up from germline, CDR1 is DFQATT and CDR2 is SNEGSKA (reference sequence). V gave up 5 bases and J gave up 2 bases; unmatched junction bases: 6. For the CDR3, the DNA is TGCAGTGCTCTCCGCGGGAGTGCCTACGAGCAGTACTTC. Residues: CSALRGSAYEQYF.

This clonotype was seen only a few times. The V and J genes are TRBV6-1 and TRBJ2-7, with 10 nucleotides matching TRBD2. Germline V lookup: CDR1 MNHNS, CDR2 SASEGT. CDR3 length: 16 amino acids. J gave up 4 bases and V 3 bases, and 9 bases lay outside the gene matches. CDR3 sequence reads: CASSDYGGLAKYEQYF. In nucleotides, the CDR3 is TGTGCCAGCAGTGACTACGGGGGACTAGCGAAATACGAGCAGTACTTC.

Points on this clonotype: In this CDR3 the conserved last residue, phenylalanine or tryptophan, is missing, so a read error is likely. The V and J genes are TRBV6-9 and TRBJ1-6; 10 bases are a match to TRBD1. CDR1 is MNHGY and CDR2 is SVAAGI in the germline V gene. CDR3 length equals 17 residues. For the CDR3, the DNA is TGTGCCGGCAGTTACTCTTTGACAGGGGGCCTGGGTTCACCCCTCCACCTT. Its protein is CAGSYSLTGGLGSPLHL.

This clonotype was detected a few times. The rearrangement links TRBV24-1 to TRBJ1-5; no clear D. Trimming left V 2 bases short and J 7 bases short, with 5 bases between. CDR1 is KGHDR, CDR2 SFDVKD, per germline. The CDR3 length is 12 residues. The CDR3 protein is CATSDSGQPQHF. DNA of the CDR3: TGTGCCACCAGTGATTCTGGGCAGCCCCAGCATTTT.

In its sample, this clonotype was seen many times. The chain recombines TRBV28 with TRBJ1-1; D is unclear. Trimming left V 1 base short and J 1 base short, with 10 bases between. The CDR3 runs 15 residues. Germline CDR1 and CDR2: MDHEN and SYDVKM. The CDR3 region is CASSLLALRNTEAFF. The CDR3 DNA is TGTGCCAGCAGTTTATTGGCCCTGAGGAACACTGAAGCTTTCTTT.

The genes are TRBV6-5 and TRBJ2-1; 10 nucleotides match TRBD2. The trim removed 2 bases at V and 1 base at J, leaving 11 bases unmatched. The V gene's germline CDR1 is MNHEY and CDR2 SVGAGI. The CDR3 runs 19 residues. Here the CDR3 reads CASSYTTVFSGGSYNEQFF. In nucleotides, the CDR3 is TGTGCCAGCAGTTACACCACTGTTTTTAGCGGGGGGTCCTACAATGAGCAGTTCTTC.

This clonotype was counted a few times. The rearrangement joins TRBV5-1 to TRBJ1-1, with 8 nucleotides matching TRBD1. Germline V lookup: CDR1 SGHRS, CDR2 YFSETQ. Unmatched junction bases numbered 13, after V lost 7 bases and J lost 5 bases. The CDR3 totals 15 residues. The CDR3 region has the DNA TGCGCCAGCCGCCGCCTCCAGGGGGCAAGGACTGAAGCTTTCTTT. Its translation: CASRRLQGARTEAFF. Full variable domain (outside the CDR3, taken from reference TRBV5-1 and TRBJ1-1): KAGVTQTPRYLIKTRGQQVTLSCSPISGHRSVSWYQQTPGQGLQFLFEYFSETQRNKGNFPGRFSGRQFSNSRSEMNVSTLELGDSALYLCASRRLQGARTEAFFGQGTRLTVV.

This chain connects TRBV19 to TRBJ1-2; possibly TRBD1 for D (5 bases). Germline assignment: CDR1 LNHDA and CDR2 SQIVND (reference sequence). The CDR3 is made up of 17 amino acids. Between the trimmed V and J ends, which lost 7 bases and 2 bases, there was a span of 23 bases. Here the CDR3 reads CASTTYLRTTSNYGYTF. The CDR3 DNA reads as TGTGCCAGTACTACTTACCTCAGGACAACGTCAAACTATGGCTACACCTTC.

This clonotype has ten or more counts. This sequence joins TRBV20-1 and TRBJ2-5, with 9 bases fitting TRBD2. This CDR3 has 15 residues. From germline, CDR1 is DFQATT and CDR2 SNEGSKA (reference sequence). V trimming: 6 bases; J trimming: 1 base; junction bases outside the gene matches: 9. CDR3: CSAQEGSGSQETQYF. CDR3 sequence (DNA): TGCAGTGCCCAGGAGGGTAGCGGGAGCCAAGAGACCCAGTACTTC.

This clonotype was counted a few times. The chain is built from TRBV13 and TRBJ2-2; the D gene could be TRBD1 or TRBD2 (6 bases each). Between the trimmed V and J ends, which lost 1 base and 6 bases, there was a span of 15 bases. The CDR3 spans 16 residues. Germline-derived CDR1 and CDR2 are PRHDT and FYEKMQ (reference sequence). CDR3: CASSLEGGPTAGELFF. The CDR3 coding sequence is TGTGCCAGCAGCTTAGAGGGGGGCCCGACGGCCGGGGAGCTGTTTTTT. Filled out from reference TRBV13 and TRBJ2-2, the complete variable domain reads AAGVIQSPRHLIKEKRETATLKCYPIPRHDTVYWYQQGPGQDPQFLISFYEKMQSDKGSIPDRFSAQQFSDYHSELNMSSLELGDSALYFCASSLEGGPTAGELFFGEGSRLTVL.

The rearrangement uses TRBV15 and TRBJ2-4; D remains unclear. Trimming shortened V by 6 bases and J by 3 bases, and 9 bases separated the two germline ends. Germline lookup yields CDR1 LNHNV and CDR2 YYDKDF (reference sequence). This CDR3 has 13 residues. CDR3 sequence reads: CATRPSSKNIQYF. The CDR3 nucleotides are TGTGCCACCAGACCCTCCAGCAAAAACATTCAGTACTTC.

The chain employs TRBV3-1 and TRBJ2-4; 8 positions agree with TRBD2. The V gene end was trimmed by 2 bases and the J gene end by 0 bases; junction bases not matched to a gene: 6. Germline CDR1 and CDR2: LGHDT and YNNKEL (reference sequence). This CDR3 is 17 amino acids long. Here the CDR3 reads CASSQLIAGLAKNIQYF. The CDR3 DNA reads TGTGCCAGCAGCCAACTGATAGCGGGACTAGCCAAAAACATTCAGTACTTC.

At least ten counts were recorded for this clonotype. V is TRBV20-1 and J is TRBJ2-5; D gene ambiguous. CDR1 DFQATT and CDR2 SNEGSKA come from the germline V gene (reference sequence). Between the trimmed V and J ends, which lost 0 bases and 2 bases, there was a span of 10 bases. The CDR3 length is 14 residues. The CDR3: CSARDVVRQETQYF. The CDR3 region has the DNA TGCAGTGCTAGAGATGTAGTCAGACAAGAGACCCAGTACTTC.

The chain is built from TRBV28 and TRBJ1-5, with 9 bases identical to TRBD1. Trimming removed 7 bases from V and 7 bases from J; junction bases left unmatched: 14. Germline CDR1 is MDHEN and CDR2 is SYDVKM. The CDR3 has 16 amino acids. The CDR3 coding sequence is TGTGCCAGCACTAGAGCCCCAGGACAGGGGCGGCAGCCCCAGCATTTT. This translates into CASTRAPGQGRQPQHF.

This clonotype was detected ten times or more. The genes are TRBV6-5 and TRBJ2-7, with TRBD1 identical over 8 bases. Per germline, CDR1 MNHEY and CDR2 SVGAGI. V was clipped by 1 base and J by 3 bases; unmatched bases: 2. This CDR3 region has 14 residues. CDR3 region: CASSYFGQGYEQYF. As DNA, the CDR3 is TGTGCCAGCAGTTACTTCGGACAGGGCTACGAGCAGTACTTC.

The chain joins TRBV6-1 to TRBJ1-2; the D gene is possibly TRBD1 (6 bases). Per the germline V gene, CDR1 is MNHNS and CDR2 is SASEGT. Trimming removed 6 bases at V and 4 bases at J, with 21 bases between. The CDR3 covers 16 residues. The CDR3 DNA sequence: TGTGCCAGCAGCCCTAGGGACACCCGAGGGGTCTATGGCTACACCTTC. This translates into CASSPRDTRGVYGYTF.

This clonotype was found many times. The genes are TRBV15 and TRBJ2-7; 10 bases fit TRBD1. The CDR3 is 15 amino acids. V lost 3 bases to trimming and J lost 3 bases; unmatched junction nucleotides: 5. Germline CDR1 is LNHNV and CDR2 is YYDKDF (reference sequence). The DNA for the CDR3 is TGTGCCACCAGCAGCTGGACAGGGGGAAACTACGAGCAGTACTTC. Its translation is CATSSWTGGNYEQYF.

In its sample, this clonotype was seen many times. V and J are TRBV12-3 or TRBV12-4 and TRBJ1-5; possibly TRBD1 for D (5 bases). V lost 1 base and J 0 bases, leaving 13 bases between the germline ends. The CDR3 spans 17 residues. Here the CDR3 reads CASSLEFGTYSNQPQHF. The CDR3 region has the DNA TGTGCCAGCAGTTTAGAATTTGGGACCTATAGCAATCAGCCCCAGCATTTT.

The rearrangement joins TRBV7-8 to TRBJ1-5; D is uncertain. There are 13 residues in the CDR3. Per the germline V gene, CDR1 is SGHVS and CDR2 is FQNEAQ. The ends were cut back, 4 bases at V and 3 bases at J, with 7 bases in the middle. The CDR3 loop is CASSSDHNQPQHF. CDR3 DNA sequence: TGTGCCAGCAGCTCCGACCACAATCAGCCCCAGCATTTT.

This clonotype appeared a few times. This chain uses TRBV19 with TRBJ1-2; TRBD1 aligns across 8 bases. CDR3 length: 17 amino acids. After removal of 6 bases from V and 2 bases from J, the junction contained 14 bases not matched to a gene. Germline CDR1 reads LNHDA; CDR2 reads SQIVND (reference sequence). CDR3 amino acids: CASSPSLFGDRNYGYTF. The CDR3 nucleotides are TGTGCCAGTAGCCCATCCTTGTTTGGGGACAGGAACTATGGCTACACCTTC. Full variable domain (rest looked up from reference TRBV19 and TRBJ1-2): DGGITQSPKYLFRKEGQNVTLSCEQNLNHDAMYWYRQDPGQGLRLIYYSQIVNDFQKGDIAEGYSVSREKKESFPLTVTSAQKNPTAFYLCASSPSLFGDRNYGYTFGSGTRLTVV.

As concerns this clonotype: A far larger clone is off by one base, so a read error is likely. The V gene is TRBV6-2 or TRBV6-3, the J gene TRBJ1-2; D unresolved. Germline V lookup: CDR1 MNHEY, CDR2 SVGEGT. This CDR3 has 12 residues. The germline V and J ends were trimmed by 6 bases and 7 bases, with 12 bases remaining between them. Written as DNA, the CDR3 is TGTGCCAGCAGCGGTGGGCAAGTTGGCTACACCTTC. It encodes CASSGGQVGYTF.

This clonotype has only a few counts. The rearrangement links TRBV20-1 to TRBJ1-5, with 12 bases that match TRBD1. The CDR3 is 15 amino acids. The V and J ends lost 6 bases and 6 bases, in that order; junction bases with no gene match: 9. Germline V gene data show CDR1 as DFQATT and CDR2 as SNEGSKA (reference sequence). The CDR3 DNA reads TGCAGTGCGCTCCGGGACAGGGGGCCTTCTCAGCCCCAGCATTTT. Translating gives CSALRDRGPSQPQHF.